This TCR beta chain stems from a study of technical replicates of blood from several donors. Assay: immunoSEQ multiplex PCR; the TCRdb copy retains only in-frame clones and omits some. The data show roughly 81,000 clones, approximately 97% seen once. V lost 2 bases to trimming and J lost 6 bases, with 7 bases between them. This CDR3 comprises 12 residues. Germline CDR1 is SGHTA and CDR2 is FQGNSA. The chain employs TRBV7-2 and TRBJ1-2; D not resolved. Sequencing was performed on T cells isolated from PBMCs. This sequence originates from a human donor in good health. The CDR3: CASSLWAHGYTF. The CDR3 coding sequence is TGTGCCAGCAGCTTATGGGCTCATGGCTACACCTTC.